The next 21 T cell receptor beta chains were all read from a single sample in a study of blood T cell repertoires in COVID-19. The table came from immunoSEQ multiplex PCR; TCRdb's copy has only in-frame clones and leaves some out. The repertoire holds approximately 93,000 clones, about 91% seen once, with under 0.6% in the top ten. The sequenced sample was peripheral blood. These receptors were obtained from a man aged 55 to 70 with acute or convalescent COVID-19.

V is TRBV6-5 and J is TRBJ1-4; no clear D gene. CDR1 and CDR2 (germline): MNHEY, SVGAGI. This CDR3 has 14 residues. The V end lost 4 bases, the J end lost 8 bases, and 14 bases lay between the germline ends. The CDR3 sequence is CASSSSGEDEKLFF. The DNA of the CDR3 is TGTGCCAGCAGTTCAAGCGGGGAGGACGAAAAACTGTTTTTT.

This clone was seen more than once but under ten times. The genes are TRBV27 and TRBJ2-7, with D possibly TRBD1 on 5 matching bases. From germline, CDR1 is MNHEY and CDR2 SMNVEV (reference sequence). With 2 bases removed from V and 3 bases from J, the gap between germline ends came to 17 bases. The CDR3 loop spans 16 amino acids. This CDR3 is CASSLGPSTGNYEQYF. In nucleotides, the CDR3 is TGTGCCAGCAGTTTAGGTCCCTCCACAGGAAACTACGAGCAGTACTTC.

The gene calls are TRBV5-6 and TRBJ1-1, with 7 bases lining up with TRBD1. The CDR3 runs 14 residues. The V gene end was trimmed by 6 bases and the J gene end by 2 bases; junction bases not matched to a gene: 7. Looked up from germline, CDR1 is SGHDT and CDR2 is YYEEEE. CDR3 sequence: CASTRDSVNTEAFF. The CDR3, as DNA: TGTGCCAGCACCCGGGACAGCGTAAACACTGAAGCTTTCTTT.

The chain couples TRBV29-1 to TRBJ2-7; D call uncertain. Germline V gene sequence: CDR1 SQVTM, CDR2 ANQGSEA. CDR3 size: 11 residues. Trimming took 4 bases from V and 1 from J, leaving 5 bases between them. The CDR3 DNA sequence: TGCAGCGTTGGCACTTCCTACGAGCAGTACTTC. It encodes CSVGTSYEQYF.

The CDR3 DNA reads TGTGCCAGTAGTTGGGCGGGGGCCTGGAATGAGCAGTTCTTC. It encodes CASSWAGAWNEQFF. V is TRBV19 and J is TRBJ2-1, with D possibly being TRBD2 (7 bases). CDR1 is LNHDA and CDR2 is SQIVND in the germline V gene (reference sequence). The CDR3 is made up of 14 amino acids. V lost 5 bases and J lost 7, with 15 bases in between. Together with reference TRBV19 and TRBJ2-1, the CDR3 gives the full variable domain: DGGITQSPKYLFRKEGQNVTLSCEQNLNHDAMYWYRQDPGQGLRLIYYSQIVNDFQKGDIAEGYSVSREKKESFPLTVTSAQKNPTAFYLCASSWAGAWNEQFFGPGTRLTVL.

This rearrangement joins TRBV5-1 to TRBJ1-3; 7 bases align to TRBD1. The CDR3 totals 15 residues. Unmatched junction bases numbered 5, after V lost 4 bases and J lost 1 base. Germline CDR1 is SGHRS and CDR2 is YFSETQ. CDR3 DNA: TGCGCCAGCAGCCACGGACAGGCTTCTGGAAACACCATATATTTT. This translates into CASSHGQASGNTIYF. Looking up the rest from reference TRBV5-1 and TRBJ1-3 gives the full variable domain: KAGVTQTPRYLIKTRGQQVTLSCSPISGHRSVSWYQQTPGQGLQFLFEYFSETQRNKGNFPGRFSGRQFSNSRSEMNVSTLELGDSALYLCASSHGQASGNTIYFGEGSWLTVV.

This rearrangement joins TRBV24-1 to TRBJ2-2; 10 nucleotides match TRBD2. Trimming cost V 4 bases and J 5 bases; bases outside gene matches: 9. The CDR3 covers 17 residues. The germline CDR1 and CDR2 sequences are KGHDR and SFDVKD. Here the CDR3 reads CATSEDLAGAGTGELFF. In DNA form, the CDR3 reads TGTGCCACCAGTGAAGATCTAGCGGGAGCGGGGACCGGGGAGCTGTTTTTT.

The chain has TRBV28 and TRBJ2-5, with 8 bases identical to TRBD1. Germline loops: CDR1 MDHEN, CDR2 SYDVKM. CDR3 length: 14 residues. The trim removed 5 bases at V and 1 base at J, leaving 3 bases unmatched. In DNA, the CDR3 is TGTGCCAGCAGTAAACAGGGGGTCCAAGAGACCCAGTACTTC. This gives the protein CASSKQGVQETQYF.

J is TRBJ2-1 and V is TRBV5-1, with 8 bases matching TRBD2. Germline V gives CDR1 SGHRS, CDR2 YFSETQ. The length of the CDR3 is 14 residues. The V and J ends lost 4 bases and 6 bases, in that order; junction bases with no gene match: 6. The CDR3 loop reads CASSQERETNEQFF. CDR3 DNA: TGCGCCAGCAGCCAAGAGCGGGAGACCAATGAGCAGTTCTTC.

In nucleotides, the CDR3 is TGCGCCAGCAGCTTTAGGCCGGACTCTAACTATGGCTACACCTTC. Its translation is CASSFRPDSNYGYTF. The chain carries TRBV5-1 and TRBJ1-2; D is undetermined. CDR1 and CDR2 (germline): SGHRS, YFSETQ. This CDR3 has 15 residues. V was trimmed by 2 bases and J by 0 bases, leaving 11 bases between them.

V and J are TRBV2 and TRBJ2-5, with D possibly being TRBD1 (5 bases). Germline V gene sequence: CDR1 SNHLY, CDR2 FYNNEI. The CDR3 runs 14 residues. V shed 4 bases and J shed 3 bases, with 12 bases lying between them. The CDR3, as DNA: TGTGCCAGCAGTGGGGGTGGGGCGAAAGAGACCCAGTACTTC. Residues: CASSGGGAKETQYF. The complete variable domain, with remaining parts taken from reference TRBV2 and TRBJ2-5, reads EPEVTQTPSHQVTQMGQEVILRCVPISNHLYFYWYRQILGQKVEFLVSFYNNEISEKSEIFDDQFSVERPDGSNFTLKIRSTKLEDSAMYFCASSGGGAKETQYFGPGTRLLVL.

The rearrangement joins TRBV24-1 to TRBJ2-1; 11 positions match TRBD2. From germline, CDR1 is KGHDR and CDR2 SFDVKD. V was pared by 9 bases and J by 4 bases, with 10 bases of the junction left unmatched. The CDR3 is 16 residues long. CDR3 region: CATSGPSGGTYNEQFF. The CDR3 region has the DNA TGTGCCACCTCAGGGCCTAGCGGGGGGACATACAATGAGCAGTTCTTC.

This chain joins TRBV5-1 and TRBJ1-1, with unresolved D. Trimming left V 4 bases short and J 2 bases short, with 9 bases between. The CDR3 has 13 residues. Germline lookup yields CDR1 SGHRS and CDR2 YFSETQ. The CDR3 loop is CASSMTTNTEAFF. CDR3 sequence (DNA): TGCGCCAGCAGCATGACAACTAACACTGAAGCTTTCTTT.

This chain joins TRBV6-5 and TRBJ2-7; possible D gene TRBD2, 7 bases. The length of the CDR3 is 15 residues. V was pared by 8 bases and J by 4 bases, with 21 bases between. Germline CDR1 and CDR2: MNHEY and SVGAGI. CDR3 nucleotides: TGTGCCAGCCCAATGGACAGCGGGGTTCCGTACGAGCAGTACTTC. Its translation: CASPMDSGVPYEQYF.

This chain links TRBV10-2 with TRBJ2-3; 7 bases align to TRBD2. V trimming: 5 bases; J trimming: 3 bases; junction bases outside the gene matches: 5. The CDR3 totals 14 residues. Germline loops: CDR1 WSHSY, CDR2 SAAADI. Written as DNA, the CDR3 is TGCGCCAGCAGTAGCGGGATAGCAACAGATACGCAGTATTTT. It yields the protein CASSSGIATDTQYF.

The chain uses TRBV5-1 and TRBJ1-1; a weak D match, TRBD1 (6 bases). This CDR3 region has 14 residues. In germline, CDR1 is SGHRS, CDR2 YFSETQ. Trimming shortened V by 0 bases and J by 4 bases, and 10 bases separated the two germline ends. CDR3 coding DNA: TGCGCCAGCAGCTTGGTGGGGGGGCTCACTGAAGCTTTCTTT. It codes for CASSLVGGLTEAFF.

The chain links TRBV27 to TRBJ1-3; D unclear. CDR1 and CDR2 from the germline V gene are MNHEY and SMNVEV (reference sequence). The CDR3 consists of 15 residues. V lost 6 bases, J lost 7 bases, and 19 bases lay in between. The CDR3 nucleotides are TGTGCCAGCAGCCCCGACCGGGTCCATACTAACACCATATATTTT. Protein sequence: CASSPDRVHTNTIYF.

V gene TRBV7-2 combines with J gene TRBJ2-2, with 7 bases lining up with TRBD1. This CDR3 region has 14 residues. J lost 4 bases, V lost 5 bases, and 4 bases had no gene match. Germline values: CDR1 SGHTA, CDR2 FQGNSA. CDR3 region: CASSPTGSTGELFF. The CDR3 bases are TGTGCCAGCAGCCCGACAGGGAGCACCGGGGAGCTGTTTTTT.

The chain recombines TRBV19 with TRBJ2-7, with 8 bases that match TRBD1. Germline CDR1 LNHDA, CDR2 SQIVND (reference sequence). V was pared by 1 base and J by 7 bases, with 9 bases of the junction left unmatched. This CDR3 comprises 15 residues. The CDR3 bases are TGTGCCAGTAGTATAGGAGAGACAGGGGTGGAAGAGCAGTACTTC. Protein product: CASSIGETGVEEQYF.

The chain joins TRBV7-2 to TRBJ2-3; TRBD2 agrees at 12 bases. The CDR3 extends over 16 amino acids. Germline V lookup: CDR1 SGHTA, CDR2 FQGNSA. The trim removed 5 bases at V and 2 bases at J, leaving 5 bases unmatched. The CDR3 sequence is CASSPRTSGNTDTQYF. The CDR3 nucleotides are TGTGCCAGCAGCCCGAGGACTAGCGGGAACACAGATACGCAGTATTTT.

Of note for this clone: At the DNA level, this CDR3 is encoded by other sequences in the same sample as well. This chain joins TRBV6-5 and TRBJ2-7, with TRBD1 matching 10 bases. Germline V lookup: CDR1 MNHEY, CDR2 SVGAGI. Trimming cost V 2 bases and J 4 bases; bases outside gene matches: 5. This CDR3 is 15 amino acids long. CDR3 DNA: TGTGCCAGCAGTTACGGGACAGGGGATTTATACGAGCAGTACTTC. This codes for CASSYGTGDLYEQYF.